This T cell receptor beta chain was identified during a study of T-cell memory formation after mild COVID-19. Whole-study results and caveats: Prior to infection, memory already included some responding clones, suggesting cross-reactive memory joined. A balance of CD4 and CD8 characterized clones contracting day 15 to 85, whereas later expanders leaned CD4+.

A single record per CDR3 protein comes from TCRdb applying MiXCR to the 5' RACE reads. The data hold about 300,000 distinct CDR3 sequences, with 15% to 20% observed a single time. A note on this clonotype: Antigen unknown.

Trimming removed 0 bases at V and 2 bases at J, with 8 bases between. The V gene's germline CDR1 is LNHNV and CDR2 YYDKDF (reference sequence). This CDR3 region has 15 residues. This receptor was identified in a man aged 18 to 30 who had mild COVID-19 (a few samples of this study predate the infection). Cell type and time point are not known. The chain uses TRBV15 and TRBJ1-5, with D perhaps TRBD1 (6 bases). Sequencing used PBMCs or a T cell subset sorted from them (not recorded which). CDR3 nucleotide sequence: TGTGCCACCAGCAGAGATAGGACAGGCAATCAGCCCCAGCATTTT. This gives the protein CATSRDRTGNQPQHF.